This TCR beta chain was retrieved from a study of blood T cell repertoires in COVID-19. Measured with immunoSEQ multiplex PCR; TCRdb has only the in-frame clones, and not every one. This sample has 200,000 to 250,000 clones, with 87% found just once. Symptom resolution, clearance, or two negative PCRs marked the recovered donors of Cohort 3. The CDR3 has 13 amino acids. The germline CDR1 and CDR2 sequences are MNHEY and SVGAGI. V was cut by 4 bases and J by 4 bases, with 8 bases left in between. Sequencing was carried out using PBMCs or T cells enriched from blood (not recorded which). The chain employs TRBV6-5 and TRBJ1-3; D ambiguous. The source is a man aged 25 to 40 who had recovered from COVID-19. As DNA, the CDR3 is TGTGCCAGCAGTTCCCTCGTGGGAAACACCATATATTTT. Its protein is CASSSLVGNTIYF.